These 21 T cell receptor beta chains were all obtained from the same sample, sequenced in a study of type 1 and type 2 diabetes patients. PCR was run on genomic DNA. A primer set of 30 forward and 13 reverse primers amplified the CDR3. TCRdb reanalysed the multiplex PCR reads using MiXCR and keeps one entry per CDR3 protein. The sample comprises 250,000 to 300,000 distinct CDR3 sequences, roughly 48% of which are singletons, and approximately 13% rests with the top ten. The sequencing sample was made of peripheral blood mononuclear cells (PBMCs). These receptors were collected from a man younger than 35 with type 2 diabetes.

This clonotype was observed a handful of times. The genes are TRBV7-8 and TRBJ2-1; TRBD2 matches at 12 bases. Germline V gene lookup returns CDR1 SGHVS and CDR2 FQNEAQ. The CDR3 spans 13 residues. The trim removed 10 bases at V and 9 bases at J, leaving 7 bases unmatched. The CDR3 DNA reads TGTGCCACCAGACTAGCGGGAGCCCTTGAGCAGTTCTTC. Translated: CATRLAGALEQFF. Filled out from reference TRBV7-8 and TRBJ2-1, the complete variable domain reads GAGVSQSPRYKVAKRGQDVALRCDPISGHVSLFWYQQALGQGPEFLTYFQNEAQLDKSGLPSDRFFAERPEGSVSTLKIQRTQQEDSAVYLCATRLAGALEQFFGPGTRLTVL.

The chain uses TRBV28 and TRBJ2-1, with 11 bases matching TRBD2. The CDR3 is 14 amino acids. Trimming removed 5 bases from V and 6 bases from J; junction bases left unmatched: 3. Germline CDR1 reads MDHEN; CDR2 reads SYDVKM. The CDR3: CASSAGTSGNEQFF. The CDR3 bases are TGTGCCAGCAGTGCCGGGACTAGCGGCAATGAGCAGTTCTTC.

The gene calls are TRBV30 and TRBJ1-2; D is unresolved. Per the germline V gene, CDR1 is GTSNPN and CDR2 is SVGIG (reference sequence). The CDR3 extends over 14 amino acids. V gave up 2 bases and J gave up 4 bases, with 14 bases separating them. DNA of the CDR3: TGTGCCTGGAGTAGGCAGGCCGGACCCTATGGCTACACCTTC. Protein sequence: CAWSRQAGPYGYTF.

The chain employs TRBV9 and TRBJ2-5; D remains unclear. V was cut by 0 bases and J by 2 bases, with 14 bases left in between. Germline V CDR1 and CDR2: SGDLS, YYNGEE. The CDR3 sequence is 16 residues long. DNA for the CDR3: TGTGCCAGCAGCGTAGGAGAAGGGATTGGGCAAGAGACCCAGTACTTC. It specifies CASSVGEGIGQETQYF.

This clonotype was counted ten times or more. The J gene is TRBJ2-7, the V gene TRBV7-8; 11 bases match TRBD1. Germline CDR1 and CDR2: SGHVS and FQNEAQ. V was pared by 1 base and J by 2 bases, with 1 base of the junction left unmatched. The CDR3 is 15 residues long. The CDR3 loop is CASSLGGQGAYEQYF. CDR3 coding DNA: TGTGCCAGCAGCTTAGGGGGACAGGGGGCCTACGAGCAGTACTTC.

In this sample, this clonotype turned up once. CDR3 sequence reads: CASSLEGDGGSGHNEQFF. CDR3 nucleotides: TGTGCCAGCAGCTTAGAAGGGGACGGCGGGAGCGGGCACAATGAGCAGTTCTTC. The V call is TRBV7-2, the J call TRBJ2-1, with 7 bases aligning to TRBD2. V was clipped by 1 base and J by 5 bases; unmatched bases: 14. The CDR3 contains 18 residues. The V gene's germline CDR1 is SGHTA and CDR2 FQGNSA.

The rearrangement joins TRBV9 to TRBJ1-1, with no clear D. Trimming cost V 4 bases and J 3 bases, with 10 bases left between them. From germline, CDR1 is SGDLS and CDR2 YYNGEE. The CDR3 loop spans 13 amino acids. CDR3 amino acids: CASSLLVDTEAFF. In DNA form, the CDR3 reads TGTGCCAGCAGCCTGTTGGTGGACACTGAAGCTTTCTTT.

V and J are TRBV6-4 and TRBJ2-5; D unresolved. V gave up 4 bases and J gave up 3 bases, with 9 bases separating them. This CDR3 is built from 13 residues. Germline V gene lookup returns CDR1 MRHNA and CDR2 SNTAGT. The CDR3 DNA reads TGTGCCAGCAGTGCGGGTCTTGAAGAGACCCAGTACTTC. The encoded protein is CASSAGLEETQYF.

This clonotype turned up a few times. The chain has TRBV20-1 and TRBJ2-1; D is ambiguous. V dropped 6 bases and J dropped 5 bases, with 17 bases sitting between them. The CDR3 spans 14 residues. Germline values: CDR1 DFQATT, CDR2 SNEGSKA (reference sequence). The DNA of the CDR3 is TGCAGTGCACCGCACCCAAAGGCACACAATGAGCAGTTCTTC. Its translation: CSAPHPKAHNEQFF.

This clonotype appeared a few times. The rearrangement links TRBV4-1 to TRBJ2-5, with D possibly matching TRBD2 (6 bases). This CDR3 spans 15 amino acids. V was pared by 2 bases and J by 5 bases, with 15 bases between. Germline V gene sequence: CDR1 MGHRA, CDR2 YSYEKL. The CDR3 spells CASSQQTSAWETQYF. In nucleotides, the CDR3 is TGCGCCAGCAGCCAACAGACTAGTGCATGGGAGACCCAGTACTTC.

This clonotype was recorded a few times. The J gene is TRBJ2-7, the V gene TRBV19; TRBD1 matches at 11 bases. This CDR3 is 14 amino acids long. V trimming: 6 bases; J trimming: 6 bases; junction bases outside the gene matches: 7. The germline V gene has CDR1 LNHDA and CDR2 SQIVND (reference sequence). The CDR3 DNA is TGTGCCAGTAGCCCCGGGACAGGGGGTCTCGAGCAGTACTTC. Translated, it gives CASSPGTGGLEQYF.

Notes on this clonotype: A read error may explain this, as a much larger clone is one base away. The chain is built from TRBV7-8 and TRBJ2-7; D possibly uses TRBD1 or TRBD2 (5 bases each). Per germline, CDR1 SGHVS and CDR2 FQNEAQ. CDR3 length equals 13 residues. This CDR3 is CASSRRGTYEQNF. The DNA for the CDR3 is TGTGCCAGCAGCCGCAGAGGGACCTACGAGCAGAACTTC.

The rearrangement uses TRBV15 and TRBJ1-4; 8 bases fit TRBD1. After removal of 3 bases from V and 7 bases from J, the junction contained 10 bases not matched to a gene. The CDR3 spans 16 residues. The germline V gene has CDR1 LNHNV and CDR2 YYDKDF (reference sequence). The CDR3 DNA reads TGTGCCACCAGCAGTGAAGTTCTGGGACAGGCTGAAAAACTGTTTTTT. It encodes CATSSEVLGQAEKLFF.

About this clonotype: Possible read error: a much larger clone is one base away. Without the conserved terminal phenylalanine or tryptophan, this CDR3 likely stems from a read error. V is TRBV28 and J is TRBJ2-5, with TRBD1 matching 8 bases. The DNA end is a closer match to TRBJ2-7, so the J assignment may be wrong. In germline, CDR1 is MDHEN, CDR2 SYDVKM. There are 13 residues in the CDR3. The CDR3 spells CASSSTGGGEQYL. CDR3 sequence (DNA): TGTGCCAGCAGCTCTACAGGGGGAGGCGAGCAGTACCTC.

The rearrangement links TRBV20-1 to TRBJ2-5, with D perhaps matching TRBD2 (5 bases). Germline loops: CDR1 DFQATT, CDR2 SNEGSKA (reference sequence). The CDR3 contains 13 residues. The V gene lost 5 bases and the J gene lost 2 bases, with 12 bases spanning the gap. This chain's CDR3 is CSAPAELQETQYF. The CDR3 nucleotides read TGCAGTGCTCCAGCGGAACTGCAAGAGACCCAGTACTTC.

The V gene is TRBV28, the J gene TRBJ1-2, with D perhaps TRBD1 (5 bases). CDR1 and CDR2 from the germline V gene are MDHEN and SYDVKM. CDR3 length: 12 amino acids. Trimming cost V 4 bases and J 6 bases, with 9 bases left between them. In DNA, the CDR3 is TGTGCCAGCAGTTACTGGACAAATGGCTACACCTTC. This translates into CASSYWTNGYTF.

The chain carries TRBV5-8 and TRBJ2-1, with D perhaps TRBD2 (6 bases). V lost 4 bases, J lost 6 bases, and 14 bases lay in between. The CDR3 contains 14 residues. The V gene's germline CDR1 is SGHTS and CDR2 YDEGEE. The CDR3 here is CASSGRDSTNEQFF. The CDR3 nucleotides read TGTGCCAGCAGCGGCCGGGACTCTACCAATGAGCAGTTCTTC.

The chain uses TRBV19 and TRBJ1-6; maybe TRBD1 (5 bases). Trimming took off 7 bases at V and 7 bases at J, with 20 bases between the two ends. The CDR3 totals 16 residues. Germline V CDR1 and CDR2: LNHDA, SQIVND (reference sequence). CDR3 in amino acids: CASNPTWGSLNSPLHF. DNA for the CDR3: TGTGCCAGTAACCCGACCTGGGGGTCTCTCAATTCACCCCTCCACTTT. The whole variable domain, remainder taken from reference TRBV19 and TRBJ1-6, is DGGITQSPKYLFRKEGQNVTLSCEQNLNHDAMYWYRQDPGQGLRLIYYSQIVNDFQKGDIAEGYSVSREKKESFPLTVTSAQKNPTAFYLCASNPTWGSLNSPLHFGNGTRLTVT.

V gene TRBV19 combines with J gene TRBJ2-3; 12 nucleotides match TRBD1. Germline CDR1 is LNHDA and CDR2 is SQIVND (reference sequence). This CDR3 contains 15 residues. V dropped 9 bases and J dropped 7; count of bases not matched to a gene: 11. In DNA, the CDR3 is TGTGCCAGCACTCCCGGGACAGGGGGCGTCTATACGCAGTATTTT. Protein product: CASTPGTGGVYTQYF.

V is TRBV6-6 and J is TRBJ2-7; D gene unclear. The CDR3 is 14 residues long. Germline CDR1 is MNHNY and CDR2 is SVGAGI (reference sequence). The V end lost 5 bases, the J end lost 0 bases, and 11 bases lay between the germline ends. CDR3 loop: CASSRSVISYEQYF. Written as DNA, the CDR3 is TGTGCCAGCAGTCGCTCAGTAATCTCCTACGAGCAGTACTTC.

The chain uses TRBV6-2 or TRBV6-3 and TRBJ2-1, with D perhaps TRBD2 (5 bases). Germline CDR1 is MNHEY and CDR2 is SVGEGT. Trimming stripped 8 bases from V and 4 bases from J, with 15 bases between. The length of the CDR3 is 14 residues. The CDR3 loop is CASGGGLRYNEQFF. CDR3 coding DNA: TGTGCCAGCGGTGGAGGCCTCCGTTACAATGAGCAGTTCTTC.